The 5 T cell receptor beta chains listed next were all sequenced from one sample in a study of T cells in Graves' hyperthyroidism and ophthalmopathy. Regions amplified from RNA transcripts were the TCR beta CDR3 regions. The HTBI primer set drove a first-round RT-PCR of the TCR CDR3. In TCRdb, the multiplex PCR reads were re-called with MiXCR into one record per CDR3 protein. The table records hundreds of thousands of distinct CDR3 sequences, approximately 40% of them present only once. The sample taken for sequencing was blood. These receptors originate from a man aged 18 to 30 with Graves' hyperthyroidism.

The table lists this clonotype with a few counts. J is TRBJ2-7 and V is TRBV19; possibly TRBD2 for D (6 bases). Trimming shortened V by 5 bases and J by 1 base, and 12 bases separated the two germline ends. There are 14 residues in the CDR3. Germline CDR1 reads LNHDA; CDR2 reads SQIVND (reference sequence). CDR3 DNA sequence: TGTGCCAGTAGTGGGGACTTCTATTCCTACGAGCAGTACTTC. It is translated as CASSGDFYSYEQYF.

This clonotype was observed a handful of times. The CDR3 reads CASENHGGRETQYF. CDR3 sequence (DNA): TGTGCCAGCGAAAATCACGGGGGGCGGGAGACCCAGTACTTC. This sequence joins TRBV7-9 and TRBJ2-5, with D possibly being TRBD2 (7 bases). Trimming removed 8 bases from V and 5 bases from J, with 18 bases in between. Germline V gene sequence: CDR1 SEHNR, CDR2 FQNEAQ (reference sequence). The CDR3 totals 14 residues.

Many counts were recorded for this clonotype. The CDR3 spells CSVEGQGREKLFF. Here the CDR3 DNA reads TGCAGCGTTGAGGGACAGGGGCGGGAAAAACTGTTTTTT. The chain couples TRBV29-1 to TRBJ1-4; TRBD1 matches at 10 bases. Trimming removed 3 bases from V and 8 bases from J; junction bases left unmatched: 3. The germline V gene encodes CDR1 SQVTM and CDR2 ANQGSEA. The CDR3 extends over 13 amino acids.

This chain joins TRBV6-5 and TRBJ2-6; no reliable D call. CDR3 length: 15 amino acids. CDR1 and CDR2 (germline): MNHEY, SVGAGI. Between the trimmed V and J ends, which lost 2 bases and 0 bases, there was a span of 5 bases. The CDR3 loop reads CASSYEISGANVLTF. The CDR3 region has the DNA TGTGCCAGCAGTTACGAAATCTCTGGGGCCAACGTCCTGACTTTC.

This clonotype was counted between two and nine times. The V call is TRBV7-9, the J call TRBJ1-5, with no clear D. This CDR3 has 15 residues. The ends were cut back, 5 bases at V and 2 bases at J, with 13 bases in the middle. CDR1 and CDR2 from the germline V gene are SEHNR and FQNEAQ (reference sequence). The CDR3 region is CASSPASRGNQPQHF. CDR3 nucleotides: TGTGCCAGCAGCCCGGCCTCTCGGGGCAATCAGCCCCAGCATTTT.